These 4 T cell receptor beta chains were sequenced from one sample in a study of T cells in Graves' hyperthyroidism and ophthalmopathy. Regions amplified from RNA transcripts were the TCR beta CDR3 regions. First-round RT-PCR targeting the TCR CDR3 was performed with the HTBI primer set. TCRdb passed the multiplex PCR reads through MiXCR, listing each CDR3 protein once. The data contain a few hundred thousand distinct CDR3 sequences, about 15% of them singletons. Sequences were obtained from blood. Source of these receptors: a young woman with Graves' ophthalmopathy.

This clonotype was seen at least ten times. Here the CDR3 reads CSAIKGAGANVLTF. Written as DNA, the CDR3 is TGCAGTGCTATCAAAGGGGCTGGGGCCAACGTCCTGACTTTC. J is TRBJ2-6 and V is TRBV20-1, with D possibly matching TRBD1 (5 bases). Trimming took 4 bases from V and 2 from J, leaving 9 bases between them. Germline CDR1 and CDR2: DFQATT and SNEGSKA (reference sequence). The CDR3 consists of 14 residues.

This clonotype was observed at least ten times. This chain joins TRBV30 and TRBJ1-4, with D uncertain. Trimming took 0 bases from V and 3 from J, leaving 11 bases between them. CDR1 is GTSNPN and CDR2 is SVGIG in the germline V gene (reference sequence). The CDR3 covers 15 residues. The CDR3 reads CAWSVPLWSNEKLFF. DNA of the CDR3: TGTGCCTGGAGTGTACCTCTCTGGTCTAATGAAAAACTGTTTTTT.

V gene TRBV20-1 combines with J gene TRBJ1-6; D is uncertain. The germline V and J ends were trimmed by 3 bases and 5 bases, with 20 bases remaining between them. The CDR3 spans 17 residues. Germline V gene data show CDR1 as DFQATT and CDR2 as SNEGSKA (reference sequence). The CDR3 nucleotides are TGCAGTGCTAGTCTTTTCGAGATCTCCCACAATAATTCACCCCTCCACTTT. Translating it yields CSASLFEISHNNSPLHF.

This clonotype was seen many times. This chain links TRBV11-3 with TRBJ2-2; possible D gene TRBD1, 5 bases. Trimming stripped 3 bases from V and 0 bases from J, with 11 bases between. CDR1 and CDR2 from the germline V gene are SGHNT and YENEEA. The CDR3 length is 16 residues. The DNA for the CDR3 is TGTGCCAGCAGCTTGGGGCAGGGCCCGAACACCGGGGAGCTGTTTTTT. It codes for CASSLGQGPNTGELFF.